Listed below are T cell receptor beta chains from one sample, sequenced in a study of T-cell memory formation after mild COVID-19. In TCRdb, the 5' RACE reads were re-called with MiXCR into one record per CDR3 protein. The sample includes about 400,000 distinct CDR3 sequences, over 13% of them seen just once. Sequenced: PBMCs or a T cell subset sorted from them (not recorded which). All receptors come from a man aged 18 to 30 who had mild COVID-19 (a few samples of this study predate the infection). Cell type and time point are not known. Both conserved end residues are part of each CDR3. A D gene is named only where the DNA matches it firmly. Clone sizes are given selectively: once, few, many, or a class where the clone is expanded.

J,size,D,V,CDR3,DNA
TRBJ1-1,few,NA,TRBV6-1,CASSPHGTQNEAFF,TGTGCCAGCAGCCCTCACGGAACACAGAATGAAGCTTTCTTT
TRBJ2-7,few,NA,TRBV20-1,CRAIQGSEQYF,TGCAGGGCGATACAGGGCTCCGAGCAGTACTTC
TRBJ1-5,NA,NA,TRBV6-6,CASTRSGSNQPQHF,TGTGCCAGCACCCGAAGCGGGAGCAATCAGCCCCAGCATTTT
TRBJ2-7,NA,NA,TRBV2,CASTPGVSYEQYF,TGTGCCTCCACGCCAGGGGTTTCCTACGAGCAGTACTTC
TRBJ1-2,many,NA,TRBV12-3/TRBV12-4,CASSPSRRGEFFGYTF,TGTGCCAGCAGTCCATCCCGGCGGGGTGAATTCTTTGGCTACACCTTC
TRBJ1-2,NA,NA,TRBV29-1,CSVEDNGRGGYGYTF,TGCAGCGTTGAAGATAACGGCAGGGGAGGGTATGGCTACACCTTC
TRBJ2-3,many,TRBD2,TRBV5-1,CASSLVGGSTDTQYF,TGTGCCAGCAGCCTGGTGGGGGGGTCCACAGATACGCAGTATTTT
TRBJ2-7,few,TRBD1,TRBV6-5,CASSYSRTGGYEQYF,TGTGCCAGCAGTTACTCGCGGACAGGAGGCTACGAGCAGTACTTC
TRBJ1-2,NA,TRBD1,TRBV7-9,CASSWWDSSYGYTF,TGTGCCAGCAGCTGGTGGGACAGCTCCTATGGCTACACCTTC
TRBJ2-2,many,NA,TRBV7-8,CASSFQGVSAGELFF,TGTGCCAGCAGCTTTCAGGGAGTGTCGGCCGGGGAGCTGTTTTTT
TRBJ1-2,few,TRBD1,TRBV6-6,CASSPRTGAAYGYTF,TGTGCCAGCAGTCCGAGGACAGGGGCAGCCTATGGCTACACCTTC
TRBJ2-3,many,NA,TRBV4-3,CASSQDRNQRITQYF,TGCGCCAGCAGCCAAGATCGGAATCAACGGATTACGCAGTATTTT
TRBJ2-1,many,NA,TRBV5-1,CASSLGPGNEQFF,TGTGCCAGCAGCTTAGGACCCGGCAATGAGCAGTTCTTC
TRBJ1-1,few,NA,TRBV25-1,CASSKASSTEAFF,TGTGCCAGCAGCAAGGCATCCTCTACTGAAGCTTTCTTT
TRBJ1-6,NA,NA,TRBV3-1,CASSQGTGGHNNSPLHF,TGTGCCAGCAGCCAAGGGACGGGGGGCCACAATAATTCACCCCTCCACTTT
TRBJ2-1,NA,NA,TRBV5-1,CASSLGTNNEQFF,TGCGCCAGCAGCTTGGGAACGAACAATGAGCAGTTCTTC
TRBJ2-1,many,NA,TRBV4-3,CASSQEQSSYNEQFF,TGCGCCAGCAGCCAAGAACAGAGCTCCTACAATGAGCAGTTCTTC
TRBJ2-7,NA,TRBD2,TRBV11-2,CASSSRGREGSYEQYF,TGTGCCAGCAGCTCGAGGGGAAGGGAGGGCTCCTACGAGCAGTACTTC
TRBJ1-1,NA,NA,TRBV7-2,CASSLSLARVAFF,TGTGCCAGCAGCTTAAGTTTAGCGAGGGTCGCTTTCTTT
TRBJ2-3,NA,TRBD1,TRBV7-2,CASSPAQGGTDTQYF,TGTGCCAGCAGCCCGGCGCAGGGGGGCACAGATACGCAGTATTTT
TRBJ1-5,NA,NA,TRBV6-2/TRBV6-3,CASSYTYQPQHF,TGTGCCAGCAGTTACACCTATCAGCCCCAGCATTTT
TRBJ1-4,NA,NA,TRBV5-1,CASSLSTGGEKLFF,TGCGCCAGCAGCCTATCGACGGGGGGTGAAAAACTGTTTTTT
TRBJ1-2,NA,NA,TRBV4-3,CASSRDGGVIYGYTF,TGCGCCAGCAGCCGCGATGGTGGGGTAATCTATGGCTACACCTTC
TRBJ2-1,few,NA,TRBV5-1,CASSLGGGGLFNEQFF,TGCGCCAGCAGCTTGGGTGGCGGGGGCCTTTTCAATGAGCAGTTCTTC
TRBJ2-3,NA,NA,TRBV6-6,CATRSGDTQYF,TGTGCCACCCGGAGTGGAGATACGCAGTATTTT
TRBJ1-1,few,TRBD1,TRBV5-1,CASSGDRGHTEAFF,TGCGCCAGCAGCGGGGACAGGGGGCACACTGAAGCTTTCTTT
TRBJ1-2,few,TRBD1,TRBV29-1,CSGWVQGAANYGYTF,TGCAGCGGGTGGGTCCAGGGGGCAGCTAACTATGGCTACACCTTC
TRBJ1-1,NA,NA,TRBV2,CASSVGGPQMNTEAFF,TGTGCCAGCAGTGTTGGGGGGCCGCAGATGAACACTGAAGCTTTCTTT
TRBJ2-7,many,NA,TRBV15,CATSREGRNTYEQYF,TGTGCCACCAGCAGAGAGGGACGGAATACCTACGAGCAGTACTTC
TRBJ1-1,many,TRBD1,TRBV3-1,CASSRNEQDRGGEAFF,TGTGCCAGCAGCCGAAACGAACAAGACAGGGGTGGTGAAGCTTTCTTT
TRBJ2-3,NA,NA,TRBV4-1,CASSQKTQGTSTDTQYF,TGCGCCAGCAGCCAAAAAACGCAGGGTACTAGCACAGATACGCAGTATTTT
TRBJ1-4,NA,NA,TRBV29-1,CSVWGAGEKLFF,TGCAGCGTTTGGGGCGCGGGTGAAAAACTGTTTTTT
TRBJ1-2,few,NA,TRBV9,CASSVMGFYTF,TGTGCCAGCAGCGTAATGGGATTCTACACCTTC
TRBJ2-3,NA,NA,TRBV6-2/TRBV6-3,CASSYSGEGDTQYF,TGTGCCAGCAGTTACTCGGGGGAAGGAGATACGCAGTATTTT
TRBJ1-1,NA,TRBD1,TRBV20-1,CSARDTWDSGTEAFF,TGCAGTGCTAGAGATACTTGGGACAGCGGCACTGAAGCTTTCTTT
TRBJ1-1,NA,TRBD1,TRBV29-1,CSVLDRAAEAFF,TGCAGCGTCCTCGACAGGGCTGCTGAAGCTTTCTTT
TRBJ2-7,few,TRBD1,TRBV5-1,CASSLGPDRASYEQYF,TGCGCCAGCAGCTTGGGACCGGACAGGGCATCCTACGAGCAGTACTTC
TRBJ2-1,NA,TRBD2,TRBV5-1,CASSYIIAAGVYNEQFF,TGCGCCAGCAGCTATATCATCGCCGCGGGGGTGTACAATGAGCAGTTCTTC
TRBJ2-5,NA,NA,TRBV6-2/TRBV6-3,CASETTETQYF,TGTGCCAGCGAAACGACGGAGACCCAGTACTTC